What follows are 2 T cell receptor beta chains derived from one specimen sequenced in a study of control samples from healthy donors and cancer patients. Here immunoSEQ multiplex PCR was the method, and the copy in TCRdb shows in-frame clones only, minus some. The table shows approximately 190,000 clones, with about 91% occurring only once. The sequenced sample was blood. Source of these receptors: a man aged 25-45 years in good health.

CDR3 in amino acids: CASSLWVTGVTNEQFF. DNA for the CDR3: TGCGCCAGCAGCTTGTGGGTGACAGGGGTTACCAATGAGCAGTTCTTC. This rearrangement joins TRBV5-1 to TRBJ2-1; 8 bases are shared with TRBD1. The V gene's germline CDR1 is SGHRS and CDR2 YFSETQ. This CDR3 is 16 amino acids long. Trimming removed 1 base from V and 6 bases from J; junction bases left unmatched: 9.

The DNA of the CDR3 is TGTGCCTGGAGTGTACTCGCCTGGCTTTGGTCGAATCAGCCCCAGCATTTT. Its translation is CAWSVLAWLWSNQPQHF. The rearrangement joins TRBV30 to TRBJ1-5, with D uncertain. The germline CDR1 and CDR2 sequences are GTSNPN and SVGIG (reference sequence). This CDR3 is 17 amino acids long. Trimming stripped 0 bases from V and 4 bases from J, with 19 bases between. Looking up the rest from reference TRBV30 and TRBJ1-5 gives the full variable domain: SQTIHQWPATLVQPVGSPLSLECTVEGTSNPNLYWYRQAAGRGLQLLFYSVGIGQISSEVPQNLSASRPQDRQFILSSKKLLLSDSGFYLCAWSVLAWLWSNQPQHFGDGTRLSIL.